Reported below is one TCR beta chain. Its recognized antigen is unknown. Base qualities are not recorded, but no much larger clone differs from it by a single base. Trimming removed 5 bases from V and 5 bases from J, leaving 10 bases between the germline ends. The germline V gene encodes CDR1 SNHLY and CDR2 FYNNEI. Counted from cysteine to phenylalanine, this CDR3 has 14 amino acids. Only CDR3 DNA is held: 42 bases, read in frame from base 1. These data are taken from a study of blood T cell repertoires in COVID-19 (dated by TCRdb to the early 2020s). Notes on the research overall: The collaborator samples originated in the United States, Italy and Spain and spanned the acute and convalescent phases of COVID-19. A de-identified subject ID, COVID-19 status, age in years and sex were almost always included in the sample metadata. Samples were obtained from the ongoing ImmuneRACE study (first 160 participants) and from 1,254 subjects provided by 6 global collaborators. The dataset comprised deeply sampled blood TCRbeta repertoires from subjects exposed to, actively infected with, or recovered from COVID-19. HLA class I and class II types, where available, came from metadata supplied by the sample provider rather than from assay-based typing. The prospective study material was composed of cDNA or gDNA derived from T cells, B-cell-depleted T cells, or PBMCs. A freely available public database, intended as a resource for researchers studying the immune response to SARS-CoV-2, is where the repertoires were released. General findings and caveats noted by the study authors: Clinical and demographic metadata were provided uncurated, with the amount varying by source and participant.

TCRbeta CDR3 regions were amplified from genomic DNA using the immunoSEQ Assay, a bias-controlled multiplex PCR. As for the authors' bioinformatics: Within the assay, amplification of reference gene primers was used to estimate how many nucleated cells each sample contained. To quantify the absolute abundance of each unique TCRbeta CDR3 rearrangement, sequence reads were collapsed and filtered. For each sample, productive Simpson clonality was calculated as the square root of Simpson's diversity index over productive rearrangements. In TCRdb, the immuneACCESS table is reduced to in-frame sequences with V and J assigned. These tables do not hold every clone; where another copy was compared, an unresolved V gene accounts for under half, and the others remain unexplained. V, J and clone size were drawn from that table, and D and trimming were deduced from the DNA. The sample profile shows almost 500,000 clones; 80% to 90% of them were found once. The ten top clones hold 6.5% to 9.5% of the sample.

In the prospective study, participants were about 18 to 95 years old, resided in about two dozen geographic areas of the United States, and were enrolled through a virtual design. To assign participants to cohorts, the prospective study relied on clinical history that participants themselves reported in a screening survey and a study questionnaire. Recovered participants in ImmuneRACE Cohort 3 were defined as having two consecutive negative NP/OP PCR tests, clearance from a healthcare professional, or resolution of symptoms. In the prospective study, whole blood, serum and a nasopharyngeal or oropharyngeal swab were collected from each participant by mobile phlebotomists. Participants in the prospective study had the option to provide additional blood draws and questionnaires over a roughly two-month period. Blood samples from the prospective study were shipped frozen or at room temperature prior to DNA extraction.

The clonotype originates from an older woman who had recovered from COVID-19. The specimen was PBMCs or T cells enriched from blood (not recorded which). The sequence is built from TRBV2 and TRBJ1-6; a tentative D call is TRBD1 (6 bases match). CDR3 region: CASSRTVNNSPLHF. The nucleotide sequence reads TGTGCCAGCAGTCGGACAGTTAATAATTCACCCCTCCACTTT.